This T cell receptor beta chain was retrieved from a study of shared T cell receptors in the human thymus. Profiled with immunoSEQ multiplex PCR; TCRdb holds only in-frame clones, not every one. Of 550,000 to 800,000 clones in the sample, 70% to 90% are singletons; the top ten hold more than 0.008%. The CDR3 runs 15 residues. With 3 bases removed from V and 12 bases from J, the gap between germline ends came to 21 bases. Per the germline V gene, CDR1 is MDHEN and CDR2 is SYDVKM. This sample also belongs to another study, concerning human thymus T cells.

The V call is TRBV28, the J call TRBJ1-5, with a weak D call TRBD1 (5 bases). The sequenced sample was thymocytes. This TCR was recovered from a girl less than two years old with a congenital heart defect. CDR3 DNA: TGTGCCAGCAGTTTTTCCGGTGGGGCTGCCTTGCGCCAGCATTTT. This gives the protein CASSFSGGAALRQHF.